The clone carrying this TCR beta chain was seen many times. The sample is drawn from a study of T cell repertoires in cytomegalovirus infection. Germline CDR1 reads SGHVS; CDR2 reads FNYEAQ. Trimming cost V 3 bases and J 4 bases; bases outside gene matches: 9. The CDR3 spans 17 residues. TCRdb itself ran the reads through MiXCR, one entry per CDR3 protein. The sample yields approximately 290,000 distinct CDR3 sequences, roughly 25% seen once. J is TRBJ2-5 and V is TRBV7-6; 12 bases line up with TRBD1. The sequence was obtained from a human donor in good health (CMV status not recorded). Some clones in this sample may be carry-over from other donors' samples. Sequencing was done on a sample of PBMCs. The chain's CDR3 is CASSFGTGGDRGETQYF. The CDR3 DNA sequence: TGTGCCAGCAGCTTCGGGACAGGGGGCGATCGTGGAGAGACCCAGTACTTC. The entire variable domain, with the rest obtained from reference TRBV7-6 and TRBJ2-5, is as follows: GAGVSQSPRYKVTKRGQDVALRCDPISGHVSLYWYRQALGQGPEFLTYFNYEAQQDKSGLPNDRFSAERPEGSISTLTIQRTEQRDSAMYRCASSFGTGGDRGETQYFGPGTRLLVL.